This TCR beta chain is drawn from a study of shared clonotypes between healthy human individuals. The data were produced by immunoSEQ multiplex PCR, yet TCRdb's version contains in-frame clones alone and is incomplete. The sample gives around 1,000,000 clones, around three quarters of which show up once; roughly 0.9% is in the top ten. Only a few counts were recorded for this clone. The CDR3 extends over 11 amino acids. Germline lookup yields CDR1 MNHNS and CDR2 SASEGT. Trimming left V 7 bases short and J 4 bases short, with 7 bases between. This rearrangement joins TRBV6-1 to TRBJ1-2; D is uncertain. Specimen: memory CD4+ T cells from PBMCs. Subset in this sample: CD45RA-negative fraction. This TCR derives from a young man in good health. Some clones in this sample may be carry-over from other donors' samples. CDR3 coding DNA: TGTGCCAGCACTAAGGGCTATGGCTACACCTTC. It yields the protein CASTKGYGYTF.